One TCR beta chain is described in this entry. The time point: pretreatment peripheral blood. The data stem from a study of PD-L1 blockade in urothelial cancer. The protocol was immunoSEQ multiplex PCR, while the TCRdb copy is restricted to in-frame clones and leaves out a portion. The sample shows about 130,000 clones, approximately 84% of them seen only once. Per germline, CDR1 SNHLY and CDR2 FYNNEI. With 3 bases clipped from V and 0 bases from J, the junction kept 5 bases outside the gene matches. The CDR3 runs to 16 residues. The sample in question was PBMCs, obtained around atezolizumab (anti-PD-L1) treatment. This sequence joins TRBV2 and TRBJ2-1; 7 positions agree with TRBD1. The sequence came from a man in his forties or fifties with urothelial cancer. CDR3 amino acids: CASSDRGLRSYNEQFF. CDR3 sequence (DNA): TGTGCCAGCAGTGATAGGGGGCTCCGCTCCTACAATGAGCAGTTCTTC.